The entry below describes one TCR beta chain. Antigen: not known. With 5 bases clipped from V and 7 bases from J, the junction kept 6 bases outside the gene matches. The CDR3 runs to 15 residues. Looked up from germline, CDR1 is MNHEY and CDR2 is SMNVEV (reference sequence). This sample is part of a study of response to subunit inactivated influenza vaccine. Study conclusions and caveats: Every seasonal influenza vaccination brings in few new T cells, the authors suggested.

TCRdb called the RT-PCR reads again in MiXCR, with one record for every CDR3 protein. The table shows 590,000 or so distinct CDR3 sequences, with roughly 15% occurring only once. This clonotype originated in a man in his fifties or sixties who received an inactivated influenza vaccine. The specimen was PBMCs from blood, collected 14 days before vaccination. The chain joins TRBV27 to TRBJ2-1, with 12 bases aligning to TRBD2. This CDR3 reads CASSLGLAGRNEQFF. In DNA form, the CDR3 reads TGTGCCAGCAGTCTCGGACTAGCGGGGCGGAATGAGCAGTTCTTC.